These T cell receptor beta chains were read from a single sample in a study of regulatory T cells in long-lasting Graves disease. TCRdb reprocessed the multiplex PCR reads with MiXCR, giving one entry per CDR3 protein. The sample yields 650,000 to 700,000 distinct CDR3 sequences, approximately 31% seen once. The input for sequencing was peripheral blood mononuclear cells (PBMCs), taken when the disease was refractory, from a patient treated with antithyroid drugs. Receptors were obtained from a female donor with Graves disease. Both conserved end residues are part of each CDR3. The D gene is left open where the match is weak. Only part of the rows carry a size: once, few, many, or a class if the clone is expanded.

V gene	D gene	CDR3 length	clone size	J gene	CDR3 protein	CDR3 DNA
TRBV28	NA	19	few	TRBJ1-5	CASSFSGSSSSNSNQPQHF	TGTGCCAGCAGTTTTAGCGGCAGCTCATCGTCTAATAGCAATCAGCCCCAGCATTTT
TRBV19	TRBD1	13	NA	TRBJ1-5	CASTGTGNQPQHF	TGTGCCAGTACAGGGACAGGGAATCAGCCCCAGCATTTT
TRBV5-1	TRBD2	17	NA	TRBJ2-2	CASSPTTSGRVTGELFF	TGCGCCAGCAGCCCGACGACTAGCGGGAGGGTCACCGGGGAGCTGTTTTTT
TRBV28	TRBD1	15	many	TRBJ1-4	CASSPSGTGNEKLFF	TGTGCCAGCAGTCCGTCCGGGACAGGGAATGAAAAACTGTTTTTT
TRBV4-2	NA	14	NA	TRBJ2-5	CASSHRRSCKAQYF	TGTGCCAGCAGCCATCGGAGATCTTGTAAGGCCCAGTACTTC
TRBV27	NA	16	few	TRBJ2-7	CASRPLPGPKPYEQYF	TGTGCCAGCAGGCCCCTTCCGGGTCCCAAACCTTACGAGCAGTACTTC
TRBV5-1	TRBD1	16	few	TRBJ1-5	CASSLGTGSSNQPQHF	TGCGCCAGCAGCTTGGGGACAGGGTCTAGCAATCAGCCCCAGCATTTT
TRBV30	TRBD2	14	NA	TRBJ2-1	CAFGTTSSYNEQFF	TGTGCCTTCGGGACTACGAGCTCCTACAATGAGCAGTTCTTC
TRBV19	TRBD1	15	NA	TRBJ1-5	CASLAGTGQAEPQHF	TGTGCCAGTCTCGCCGGGACAGGGCAGGCGGAGCCCCAGCATTTT
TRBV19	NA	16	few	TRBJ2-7	CASSIQGRDGDYEQYF	TGTGCCAGTAGTATCCAGGGGAGGGACGGAGATTACGAGCAGTACTTC
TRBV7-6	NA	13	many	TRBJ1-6	CASSLGRNSPLHF	TGTGCCAGCAGTCTCGGGAGGAATTCACCCCTCCACTTT
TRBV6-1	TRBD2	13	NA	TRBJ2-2	CASRGGDTGELFF	TGTGCCAGCAGGGGGGGGGACACCGGGGAGCTGTTTTTT
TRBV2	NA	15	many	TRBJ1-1	CASTLSRALNTEAFF	TGTGCCAGCACCCTCTCGCGGGCACTGAACACTGAAGCTTTCTTT
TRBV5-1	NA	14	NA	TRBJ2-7	CASSYLDTYYEQYF	TGCGCCAGCAGCTATCTGGACACCTACTACGAGCAGTACTTC
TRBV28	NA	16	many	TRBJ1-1	CASSNRQATKNTEAFF	TGTGCCAGCAGTAATAGACAGGCCACAAAAAACACTGAAGCTTTCTTT
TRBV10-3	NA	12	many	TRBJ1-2	CAISDDRSGYTF	TGTGCCATCAGTGACGACCGCTCCGGCTACACCTTC
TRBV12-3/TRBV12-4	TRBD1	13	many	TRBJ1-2	CASSTQGQNGYTF	TGTGCCAGCAGTACCCAGGGACAGAATGGCTACACCTTC
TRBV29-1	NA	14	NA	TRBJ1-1	CSVVGVTTNTEAFF	TGCAGCGTTGTCGGTGTCACGACGAACACTGAAGCTTTCTTT
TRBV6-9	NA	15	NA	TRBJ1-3	CASSYGGTAGNTIYF	TGTGCCAGCAGTTATGGAGGGACGGCTGGAAACACCATATATTTT
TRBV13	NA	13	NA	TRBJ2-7	CASAGGRTYEQYF	TGTGCCAGCGCTGGGGGGCGGACCTACGAGCAGTACTTC
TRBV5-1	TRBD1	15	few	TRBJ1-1	CASSPTGVRDTEAFF	TGCGCCAGCAGCCCGACAGGGGTACGGGACACTGAAGCTTTCTTT
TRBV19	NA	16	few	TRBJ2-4	CASSIRGLGTKNIQYF	TGTGCCAGTAGTATTAGAGGGCTCGGGACCAAAAACATTCAGTACTTC
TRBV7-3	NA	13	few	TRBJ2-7	CASSLRVGREQYF	TGTGCCAGCAGCTTACGGGTCGGGCGGGAGCAGTACTTC
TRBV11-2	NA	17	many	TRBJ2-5	CASSLRHSLTSGETQYF	TGTGCCAGCAGCTTAAGGCATTCCCTGACTTCGGGGGAGACCCAGTACTTC
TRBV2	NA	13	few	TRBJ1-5	CASSDDRNQPQHF	TGTGCCAGCAGTGACGACAGAAATCAGCCCCAGCATTTT
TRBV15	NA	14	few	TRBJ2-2	CATGLSTNTGELFF	TGTGCCACCGGACTATCCACGAACACCGGGGAGCTGTTTTTT